This record covers a single T cell receptor (beta chain). Its cognate antigen is unknown. Germline V CDR1 and CDR2: LGHNT, FRNRAP. The CDR3 extends over 16 amino acids. V lost 0 bases and J lost 0, with 11 bases in between. Assay used: immunoSEQ multiplex PCR; TCRdb lists only in-frame clones, some missing. The sample yields 90,000 to 120,000 clones, just under 90% seen once. The data derive from a study of T cell responses to AZD1222 COVID-19 vaccine. Overall study results and limits: It was only after the peak T cell response that any repertoires were sampled. Researchers report vaccine-associated CD4 TCRs spanning spike, with dominance at 160-218 and 743-854. In a largely white British group with more females than males, clonal diversity was possibly underestimated.

The gene calls are TRBV12-5 and TRBJ1-2; the D is unclear. Sequences were derived from peripheral blood, sampled on day 0 of AZD1222 vaccination. This TCR derives from an adult in good health. The CDR3 region has the DNA TGTGCTAGTGGTTTGGTTTCCCGCGTAGCTAACTATGGCTACACCTTC. It codes for CASGLVSRVANYGYTF.